Below, one T cell receptor beta chain is given with its context. This clone's antigen is unknown. Nothing much larger sits one base from this clone, and base qualities are not available. This sample was included in a study of blood T cell repertoires in COVID-19 (dated by TCRdb to about 2020). At the level of the whole study: Samples covering the acute and convalescent phases of COVID-19 were provided by collaborators in the United States, Italy and Spain. Sample metadata almost always included a de-identified subject ID, COVID-19 status, age in years and sex. The samples were drawn from two sources: the first 160 participants of the ongoing ImmuneRACE study, and 1,200 or so subjects contributed by 6 global collaborators. The repertoires were made available in a free public database intended to serve as a resource for research on the immune response to SARS-CoV-2. Where available, HLA class I and class II types were obtained from metadata supplied by the sample provider rather than from assay-based typing. The dataset comprised deeply sampled blood TCRbeta repertoires from subjects exposed to, actively infected with, or recovered from COVID-19. The material from the prospective study consisted of cDNA or gDNA derived from T cells, B-cell-depleted T cells, or PBMCs.

The CDR3 starts with the cysteine, ends with the phenylalanine, and has 16 residues. Only the CDR3 part of the read is kept: 48 bases, read in frame from the first base. Trimming leaves V shorter by 3 bases and J shorter by 9 bases, with the junction holding 8 bases beyond the gene matches. The CDR1 and CDR2 encoded by the germline V gene are WSHSY and SAAADI. TCRbeta CDR3 regions were amplified from genomic DNA by means of the immunoSEQ Assay, a bias-controlled multiplex PCR. The study's own analysis went as follows. The number of nucleated cells in each sample was estimated from the amplification of reference gene primers within the assay. To quantify the absolute abundance of each unique TCRbeta CDR3 rearrangement, sequence reads were collapsed and filtered. For each sample, productive Simpson clonality was calculated as the square root of Simpson's diversity index over productive rearrangements. Sourced from immuneACCESS, this table was stored by TCRdb with only in-frame sequences that have V and J called. A share of the clones is absent; for the studies checked, an unresolved V gene accounts for under half, and the remainder has no known explanation. The V and J calls and clone size were taken over from that table, and D and trimming were inferred from the DNA. A total of about 230,000 clones appear in this sample, roughly 88% of them only once. The ten largest account for around 25% of the sample.

Collaborating institutions collected whole blood in K2EDTA tubes following their own protocols. Collaborator samples were shipped for TCRbeta analysis as frozen whole blood, isolated PBMCs, or DNA extracted from either sample type. The research as a whole found: The amount of clinical and demographic metadata varied by source and participant and was provided uncurated.

The chain employs TRBV10-2 and TRBJ2-1; 13 bases in the middle match TRBD2. The source of this sequence is a man in his forties with acute or convalescent COVID-19. The source material was peripheral blood. The CDR3 amino acid sequence is: CASSDPRTSGSPEQFF. The base sequence is TGCGCCAGCAGTGACCCCCGGACTAGCGGGAGCCCTGAGCAGTTCTTC.